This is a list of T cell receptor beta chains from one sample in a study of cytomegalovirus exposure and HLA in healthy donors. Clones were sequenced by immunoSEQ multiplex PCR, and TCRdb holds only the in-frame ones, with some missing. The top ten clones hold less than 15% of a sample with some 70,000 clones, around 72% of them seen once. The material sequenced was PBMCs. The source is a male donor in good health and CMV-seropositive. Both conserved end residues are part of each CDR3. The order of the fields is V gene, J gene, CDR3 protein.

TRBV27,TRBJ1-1,CASSLDRVGNTEAFF
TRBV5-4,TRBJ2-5,CASSRTVYQETQYF
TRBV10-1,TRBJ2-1,CASSEAGVGEQFF
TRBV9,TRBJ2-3,CASSVDGSSTDTQYF
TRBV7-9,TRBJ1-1,CASVLGEWNTEAFF
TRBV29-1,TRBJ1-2,CSVAGRANYGYTF
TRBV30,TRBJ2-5,CAWRRRQGKETQYF
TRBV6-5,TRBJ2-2,CASRLADGELFF
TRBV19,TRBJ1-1,CASSPRTGTEAFF
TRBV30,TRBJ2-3,CAWSKRDTQYF
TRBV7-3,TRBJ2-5,CASSLKGGGTGGQGETQYF
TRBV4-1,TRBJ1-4,CASSQVGSGLEKLFF
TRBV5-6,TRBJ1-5,CASSLRTGHKPQHF
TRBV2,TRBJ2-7,CASSLSSYEQYF